This TCR beta chain was found in a study of cytomegalovirus exposure and HLA in healthy donors. The donors were part of the 120-subject validation cohort, which stood apart from the roughly 670-subject first cohort. Study findings and constraints: The dataset shows that most TCR sequences were rare, while some public TCRs occurred in many donors.

Turning to this clone: Its antigen is currently unknown.

The table came from immunoSEQ multiplex PCR; TCRdb's copy has only in-frame clones and leaves some out. Of 200,000 or so clones in the sample, 85% to 95% were seen once. CDR3 size: 16 residues. Trimming shortened V by 3 bases and J by 3 bases, and 15 bases separated the two germline ends. Germline V gene data show CDR1 as WNHNN and CDR2 as SYGVQD (reference sequence). This clonotype was sampled from a woman aged 18-29 years in good health and CMV-seronegative. Specimen: PBMCs. The chain uses TRBV10-1 and TRBJ2-1; TRBD1 might be the D (6 bases). The CDR3 sequence is CASSDQGHGNYNEQFF. DNA of the CDR3: TGCGCCAGCAGTGACCAGGGACATGGAAACTACAATGAGCAGTTCTTC.